This TCR beta chain was found in a study of T cell responses to AZD1222 COVID-19 vaccine. Germline CDR1 is WSHSY and CDR2 is SAAADI. The CDR3 covers 16 residues. V lost 2 bases to trimming and J lost 3 bases; unmatched junction nucleotides: 7. The repertoire was sequenced with immunoSEQ multiplex PCR; TCRdb's copy has only in-frame clones and lacks some. The table lists approximately 200,000 clones, around nine tenths of them singletons. This sequence originates from an adult in good health. The source was peripheral blood, collected on day 0 of AZD1222 vaccination. The V and J genes are TRBV10-2 and TRBJ2-7; 10 bases are a match to TRBD1. CDR3 DNA sequence: TGCGCCAGCAGTGAGAGCTCGGACAGGGGGATCTACGAGCAGTACTTC. This encodes CASSESSDRGIYEQYF.